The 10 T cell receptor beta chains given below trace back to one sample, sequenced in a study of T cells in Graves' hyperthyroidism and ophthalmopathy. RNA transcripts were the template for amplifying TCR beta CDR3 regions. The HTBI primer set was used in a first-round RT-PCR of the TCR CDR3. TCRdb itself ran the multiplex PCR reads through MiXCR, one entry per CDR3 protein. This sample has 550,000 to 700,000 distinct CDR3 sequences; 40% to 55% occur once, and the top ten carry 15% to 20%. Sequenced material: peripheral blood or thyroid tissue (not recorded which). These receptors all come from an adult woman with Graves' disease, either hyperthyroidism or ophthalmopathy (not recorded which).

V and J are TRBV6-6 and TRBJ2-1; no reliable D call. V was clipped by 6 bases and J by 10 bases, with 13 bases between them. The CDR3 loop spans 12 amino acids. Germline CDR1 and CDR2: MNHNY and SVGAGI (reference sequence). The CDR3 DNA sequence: TGTGCCAGCAGGATGACGGACGGGGAGCAGTTCTTC. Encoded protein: CASRMTDGEQFF.

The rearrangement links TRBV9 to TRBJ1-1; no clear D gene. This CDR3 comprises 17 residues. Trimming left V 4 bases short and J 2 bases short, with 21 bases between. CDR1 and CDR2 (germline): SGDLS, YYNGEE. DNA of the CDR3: TGTGCCAGCAGCAGCCAAGATTCGGAGTTCGAAAACACTGAAGCTTTCTTT. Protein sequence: CASSSQDSEFENTEAFF.

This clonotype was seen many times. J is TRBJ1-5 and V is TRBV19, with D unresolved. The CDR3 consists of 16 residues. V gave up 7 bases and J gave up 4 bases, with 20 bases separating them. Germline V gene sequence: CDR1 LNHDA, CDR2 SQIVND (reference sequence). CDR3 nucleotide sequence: TGTGCCAGTACAGGAAGGGCAATAGAGACAAATCAGCCCCAGCATTTT. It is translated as CASTGRAIETNQPQHF.

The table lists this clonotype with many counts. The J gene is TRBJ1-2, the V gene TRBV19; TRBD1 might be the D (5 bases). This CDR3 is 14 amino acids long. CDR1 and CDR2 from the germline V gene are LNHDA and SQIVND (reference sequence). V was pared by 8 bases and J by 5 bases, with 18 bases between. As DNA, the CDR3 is TGTGCCAGTGCAATAATGGGGCAGCCTTATGGCTACACCTTC. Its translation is CASAIMGQPYGYTF.

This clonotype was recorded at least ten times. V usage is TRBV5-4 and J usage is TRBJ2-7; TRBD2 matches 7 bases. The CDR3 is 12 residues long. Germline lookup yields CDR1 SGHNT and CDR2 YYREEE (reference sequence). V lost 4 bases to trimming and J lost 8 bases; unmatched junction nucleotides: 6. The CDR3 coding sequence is TGTGCCAGCAGCAGGGACTACTCAAAGCAGTACTTC. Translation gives CASSRDYSKQYF.

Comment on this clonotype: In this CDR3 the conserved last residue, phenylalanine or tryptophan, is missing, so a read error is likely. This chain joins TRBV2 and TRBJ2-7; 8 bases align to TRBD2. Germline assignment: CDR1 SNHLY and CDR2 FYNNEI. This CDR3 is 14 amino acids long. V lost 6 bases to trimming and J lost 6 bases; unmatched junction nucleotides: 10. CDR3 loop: CASRREAGGSEQYC. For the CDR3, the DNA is TGTGCCAGCAGGAGGGAGGCGGGAGGTTCCGAGCAGTACTGC.

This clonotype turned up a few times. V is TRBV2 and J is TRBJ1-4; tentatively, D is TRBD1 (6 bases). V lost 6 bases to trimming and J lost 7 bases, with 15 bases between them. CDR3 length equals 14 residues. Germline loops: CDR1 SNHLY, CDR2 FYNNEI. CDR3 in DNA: TGTGCCAGCAGCCGTGACAGGCCCGGTGAAAAACTGTTTTTT. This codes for CASSRDRPGEKLFF.

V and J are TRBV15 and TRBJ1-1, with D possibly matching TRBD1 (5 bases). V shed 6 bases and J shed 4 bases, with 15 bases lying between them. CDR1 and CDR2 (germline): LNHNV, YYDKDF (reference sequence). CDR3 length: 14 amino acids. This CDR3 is CATRLGEGFTEAFF. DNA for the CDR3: TGTGCCACCAGGCTAGGGGAAGGTTTCACTGAAGCTTTCTTT.

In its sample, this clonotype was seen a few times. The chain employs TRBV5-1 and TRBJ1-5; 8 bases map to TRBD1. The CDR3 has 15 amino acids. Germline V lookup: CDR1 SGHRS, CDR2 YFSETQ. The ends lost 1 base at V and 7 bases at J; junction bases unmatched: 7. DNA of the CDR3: TGCGCCAGCAGCTTGTGGCCAGGGGGCGACCAGCCCCAGCATTTT. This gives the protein CASSLWPGGDQPQHF.

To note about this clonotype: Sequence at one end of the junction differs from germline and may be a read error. The CDR3 sequence: CSVRQGNNQPKHF. As DNA, the CDR3 is TGCAGCGTTAGACAGGGAAACAATCAGCCCAAGCATTTT. The chain recombines TRBV29-1 with TRBJ1-5; TRBD1 aligns across 7 bases. CDR1 SQVTM and CDR2 ANQGSEA come from the germline V gene. The CDR3 contains 13 residues.